The source of this TCR beta chain is a study of T-cell memory formation after mild COVID-19. Looking at the study overall: TCR clusters showed largely donor specificity.

Libraries for TCRalpha and TCRbeta carried sample barcodes and unique molecular identifiers via 5'RACE. TCRdb re-derived calls from the 5' RACE reads in MiXCR, one entry per CDR3 protein. The repertoire holds about 270,000 distinct CDR3 sequences, 15% seen once, with 2.1% in the top ten. Study-wide results and limits: The CD4+ clones that contracted clustered mainly within CM and EM, and the CD8+ clones concentrated in EMRA. While clones contracting from day 15 to 85 were balanced between CD4 and CD8, later expanders leaned CD4+.

V was clipped by 4 bases and J by 4 bases; unmatched bases: 6. The CDR3 totals 15 residues. As concerns this clonotype: Its cognate antigen is unknown.

The sequenced sample consisted of PBMCs or a T cell subset sorted from them (not recorded which). The receptor's source is an adult woman who had mild COVID-19 (a few samples of this study predate the infection). Cell type and time point are not known. The chain couples TRBV12-3 or TRBV12-4 to TRBJ2-1, with 8 bases matching TRBD1. CDR3 sequence: CASSSQDRVYNEQFF. The CDR3 region has the DNA TGTGCCAGCAGTTCCCAGGACAGGGTTTACAATGAGCAGTTCTTC.